In this sample, the clone carrying this T cell receptor (beta chain) turned up once. The donors, aged about 6 to 90, were healthy Caucasians from Russia. This specimen comes from a study of blood T cells in healthy people across ages. Together with a sample-barcoded 5' primer, a J-beta primer mix was included in a second PCR lasting about 7 to 11 cycles. TCRdb reprocessed the 5' RACE reads with MiXCR, giving one entry per CDR3 protein. The sample has 700,000 to 850,000 distinct CDR3 sequences, about 34% seen once; the top ten hold 10% to 15%. Material: blood. The origin of this receptor is a man younger than 30 in good health.

In nucleotides, the CDR3 is TGTGCCGGCATGGGACTCGGATACGAGCAGTTCTTC. Residues: CAGMGLGYEQFF. The rearrangement uses TRBV25-1 and TRBJ2-1, with a possible D match to TRBD2 (6 bases). V lost 11 bases and J 10 bases, leaving 18 bases between the germline ends. In germline, CDR1 is MGHDK, CDR2 SYGVNS. This CDR3 comprises 12 residues.